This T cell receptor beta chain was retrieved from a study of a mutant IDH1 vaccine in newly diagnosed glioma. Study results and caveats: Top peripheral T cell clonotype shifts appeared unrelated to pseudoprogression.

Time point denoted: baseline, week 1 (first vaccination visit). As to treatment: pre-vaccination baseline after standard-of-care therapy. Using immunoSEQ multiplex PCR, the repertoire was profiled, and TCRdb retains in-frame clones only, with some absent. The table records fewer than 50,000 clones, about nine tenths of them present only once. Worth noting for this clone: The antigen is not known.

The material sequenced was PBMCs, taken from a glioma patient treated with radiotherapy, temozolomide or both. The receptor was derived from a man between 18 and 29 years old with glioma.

CDR3 amino acids: CASSLRTGSGYEQYF. The CDR3 DNA reads as TGTGCCAGCAGCCTGCGGACAGGGTCGGGCTACGAGCAGTACTTC. The chain combines TRBV7-6 with TRBJ2-7, with 8 bases aligning to TRBD1. This CDR3 contains 15 residues. With V trimmed by 5 bases and J by 3 bases, 9 bases remained unmatched. CDR1 SGHVS and CDR2 FNYEAQ come from the germline V gene.